These 20 T cell receptor beta chains came from one sample sequenced in a study of cytomegalovirus exposure and HLA in healthy donors. Primers: 60 Vbeta forward and 13 Jbeta reverse. The table came from immunoSEQ multiplex PCR; TCRdb's copy has only in-frame clones and leaves some out. Among approximately 190,000 clones listed, roughly 13% were seen once. Sequenced sample: PBMCs. The receptor source for this set is a man aged 50-59 years in good health and CMV-seropositive.

This rearrangement joins TRBV11-2 to TRBJ1-6, with D tentatively TRBD1 (6 bases). The CDR3 contains 15 residues. Germline assignment: CDR1 SGHAT and CDR2 FQNNGV. V gave up 5 bases and J gave up 7 bases, with 15 bases separating them. In nucleotides, the CDR3 is TGTGCCAGCAGCCCCAGACAGGTGGGGAATTCACCCCTCCACTTT. Translated, it gives CASSPRQVGNSPLHF.

This clone came up a few times. V usage is TRBV5-1 and J usage is TRBJ1-1; TRBD1 matches 10 bases. CDR1 and CDR2 from the germline V gene are SGHRS and YFSETQ. This CDR3 contains 15 residues. V was pared by 7 bases and J by 5 bases, with 11 bases of the junction left unmatched. The CDR3 reads CASGATGGPRTEAFF. In nucleotides, the CDR3 is TGCGCCAGCGGTGCGACAGGGGGCCCTAGAACTGAAGCTTTCTTT.

This chain links TRBV4-3 with TRBJ2-1; a possible D gene is TRBD1 (6 bases). The V gene lost 0 bases and the J gene lost 3 bases, with 12 bases spanning the gap. From germline, CDR1 is LGHNA and CDR2 YSLEER. The length of the CDR3 is 16 residues. The CDR3 DNA sequence: TGCGCCAGCAGCCAAGATGGGGGCCCCCTCTACAATGAGCAGTTCTTC. It translates to CASSQDGGPLYNEQFF.

Points on this clone: At the DNA level, this CDR3 is encoded by other sequences in the same sample as well. The V call is TRBV25-1, the J call TRBJ2-2; TRBD1 aligns across 9 bases. The germline V gene encodes CDR1 MGHDK and CDR2 SYGVNS. V was clipped by 6 bases and J by 3 bases; unmatched bases: 5. The CDR3 spans 15 residues. CDR3: CASRGTGRDTGELFF. DNA for the CDR3: TGTGCCAGCAGGGGGACAGGGCGGGACACCGGGGAGCTGTTTTTT.

The chain uses TRBV7-9 and TRBJ2-7; possible D gene TRBD1, 6 bases. The CDR3 totals 14 residues. V was pared by 5 bases and J by 0 bases, with 11 bases between. Germline loops: CDR1 SEHNR, CDR2 FQNEAQ (reference sequence). CDR3 DNA: TGTGCCAGCAGCCTAATGGACAGCTCCTACGAGCAGTACTTC. It encodes CASSLMDSSYEQYF.

This clone was seen a few times. The chain carries TRBV7-2 and TRBJ2-4; TRBD1 is a possible D gene (5 bases). The CDR3 covers 13 residues. V was pared by 6 bases and J by 3 bases, with 9 bases between. Germline V lookup: CDR1 SGHTA, CDR2 FQGNSA. CDR3 loop: CASREGVKNIQYF. The CDR3 DNA reads TGTGCCAGCAGAGAAGGGGTCAAAAACATTCAGTACTTC.

The sample holds a few counts of this clone. The rearrangement links TRBV7-2 to TRBJ1-4, with unresolved D. V shed 3 bases and J shed 7 bases, with 12 bases lying between them. This CDR3 contains 14 residues. Germline values: CDR1 SGHTA, CDR2 FQGNSA. CDR3 residues: CASSFPAGSEKLFF. The CDR3 bases are TGTGCCAGCAGCTTCCCCGCGGGTAGTGAAAAACTGTTTTTT.

This clone came up a few times. This rearrangement joins TRBV7-8 to TRBJ1-1; unclear D gene. Trimming took off 6 bases at V and 0 bases at J, with 11 bases between the two ends. The CDR3 runs 14 residues. In germline, CDR1 is SGHVS, CDR2 FQNEAQ. The CDR3 DNA reads TGTGCCAGCAGAAAACAGTTCATGAACACTGAAGCTTTCTTT. Protein sequence: CASRKQFMNTEAFF.

A few counts support this clone. The rearrangement links TRBV27 to TRBJ1-4; D unresolved. Trimming shortened V by 5 bases and J by 3 bases, and 10 bases separated the two germline ends. This CDR3 region has 14 residues. Looked up from germline, CDR1 is MNHEY and CDR2 is SMNVEV (reference sequence). In DNA form, the CDR3 reads TGTGCCAGCAGTCCCGCCCGGGCTAATGAAAAACTGTTTTTT. Translated: CASSPARANEKLFF.

The V call is TRBV6-1, the J call TRBJ2-7; D is perhaps TRBD1 (6 bases). This CDR3 has 12 residues. V lost 7 bases and J 10 bases, leaving 17 bases between the germline ends. The germline V gene has CDR1 MNHNS and CDR2 SASEGT. CDR3 coding DNA: TGTGCCAGCACCGAACAGGTGGGGGCCCAGTACGTC. This codes for CASTEQVGAQYV.

This clone has only a few counts. J is TRBJ1-6 and V is TRBV7-2, with TRBD1 matching over 7 bases. Looked up from germline, CDR1 is SGHTA and CDR2 is FQGNSA. Trimming cost V 5 bases and J 6 bases; bases outside gene matches: 10. This CDR3 contains 16 residues. CDR3 DNA sequence: TGTGCCAGCAGCAAAGAGGGACAGCCCCGTAATTCACCCCTCCACTTT. Translated, it gives CASSKEGQPRNSPLHF.

The chain has TRBV18 and TRBJ2-7; no clear D gene. This CDR3 spans 14 amino acids. The germline V and J ends were trimmed by 2 bases and 0 bases, with 8 bases remaining between them. Germline assignment: CDR1 KGHSH and CDR2 LQKENI. The CDR3 bases are TGTGCCAGCTCACCAAGAGCTAGCTCCTACGAGCAGTACGTC. Encoded protein: CASSPRASSYEQYV.

This clone occurred a few times. This chain joins TRBV6-5 and TRBJ1-4, with D uncertain. Germline CDR1 reads MNHEY; CDR2 reads SVGAGI. This CDR3 is 14 amino acids long. V gave up 6 bases and J gave up 1 base, with 9 bases separating them. The CDR3 bases are TGTGCCAGCAGGGGAGAGGGAACTAATGAAAAACTGTTTTTT. This codes for CASRGEGTNEKLFF.

This clone appeared a few times. The chain combines TRBV6-5 with TRBJ1-1; 7 nucleotides agree with TRBD1. Per germline, CDR1 MNHEY and CDR2 SVGAGI. This CDR3 is 13 amino acids long. V lost 6 bases and J lost 4; bases outside the gene matches: 5. The CDR3 DNA sequence: TGTGCCAGCAGCCCAGGGGGTGGCACTGAAGCTTTCTTT. This gives the protein CASSPGGGTEAFF.

In this sample, this clone turned up a few times. The chain is built from TRBV11-3 and TRBJ2-5, with a possible D match to TRBD2 (5 bases). Trimming removed 4 bases from V and 5 bases from J, with 17 bases in between. The V gene's germline CDR1 is SGHNT and CDR2 YENEEA. The length of the CDR3 is 15 residues. The DNA for the CDR3 is TGTGCCAGCAGCTCCGGGGTCGGTAGTTGGGAGACCCAGTACTTC. This sequence encodes CASSSGVGSWETQYF.

The V call is TRBV5-1, the J call TRBJ2-3; a possible D gene is TRBD1 (5 bases). Trimming removed 4 bases at V and 3 bases at J, with 9 bases between. CDR1 SGHRS and CDR2 YFSETQ come from the germline V gene. CDR3 length: 13 residues. The DNA of the CDR3 is TGCGCCAGCAGCGTAGCAGGGACAGATACGCAGTATTTT. As protein: CASSVAGTDTQYF.

This clone showed up just a few times. The gene calls are TRBV6-5 and TRBJ2-7, with D perhaps TRBD1 (6 bases). The CDR3 is made up of 16 amino acids. Trimming removed 2 bases from V and 0 bases from J, with 14 bases in between. Germline V gene lookup returns CDR1 MNHEY and CDR2 SVGAGI. The DNA of the CDR3 is TGTGCCAGCAGTTACCCCCGCCGAGGGGGCTCCTACGAGCAGTACGTC. Residues: CASSYPRRGGSYEQYV.

Written as DNA, the CDR3 is TGCGCCAGCAGCGCCCGCAGGGGAGATACGCAGTATTTT. Translated, it gives CASSARRGDTQYF. The rearrangement joins TRBV5-1 to TRBJ2-3; D possibly corresponds to TRBD1 (6 bases). CDR1 and CDR2 (germline): SGHRS, YFSETQ. With 4 bases removed from V and 5 bases from J, the gap between germline ends came to 11 bases. The CDR3 covers 13 residues.

This clone has a handful of counts. The CDR3 here is CASRNMGGYTF. The CDR3 DNA sequence: TGTGCCAGCAGGAACATGGGCGGCTACACCTTC. This chain joins TRBV6-5 and TRBJ1-2; unclear D gene. Between the trimmed V and J ends, which lost 6 bases and 8 bases, there was a span of 10 bases. The CDR3 is 11 residues long. Germline V gene lookup returns CDR1 MNHEY and CDR2 SVGAGI.

This clone was picked up a small number of times. The chain couples TRBV6-6 to TRBJ1-3, with 8 bases identical to TRBD1. The V gene's germline CDR1 is MNHNY and CDR2 SVGAGI (reference sequence). The trim removed 8 bases at V and 4 bases at J, leaving 4 bases unmatched. This CDR3 has 13 amino acids. The chain's CDR3 is CASFNRGGNTIYF. DNA for the CDR3: TGTGCCAGCTTTAACAGGGGGGGAAACACCATATATTTT.